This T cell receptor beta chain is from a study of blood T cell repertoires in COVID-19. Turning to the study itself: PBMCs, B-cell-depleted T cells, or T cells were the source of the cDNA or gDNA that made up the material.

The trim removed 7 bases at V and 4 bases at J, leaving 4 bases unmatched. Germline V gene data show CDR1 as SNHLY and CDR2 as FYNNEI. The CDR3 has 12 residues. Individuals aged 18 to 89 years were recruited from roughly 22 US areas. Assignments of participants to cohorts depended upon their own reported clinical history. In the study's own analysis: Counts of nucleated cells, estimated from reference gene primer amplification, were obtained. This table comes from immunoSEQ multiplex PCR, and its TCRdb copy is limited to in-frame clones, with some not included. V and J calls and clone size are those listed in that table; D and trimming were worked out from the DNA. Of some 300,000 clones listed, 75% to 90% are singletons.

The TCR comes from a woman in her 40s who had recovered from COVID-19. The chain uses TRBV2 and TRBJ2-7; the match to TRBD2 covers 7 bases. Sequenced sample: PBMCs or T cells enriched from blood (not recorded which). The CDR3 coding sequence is TGTGCCAGCAAGGGCGGGGGTTACGAGCAGTACTTC. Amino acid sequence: CASKGGGYEQYF.